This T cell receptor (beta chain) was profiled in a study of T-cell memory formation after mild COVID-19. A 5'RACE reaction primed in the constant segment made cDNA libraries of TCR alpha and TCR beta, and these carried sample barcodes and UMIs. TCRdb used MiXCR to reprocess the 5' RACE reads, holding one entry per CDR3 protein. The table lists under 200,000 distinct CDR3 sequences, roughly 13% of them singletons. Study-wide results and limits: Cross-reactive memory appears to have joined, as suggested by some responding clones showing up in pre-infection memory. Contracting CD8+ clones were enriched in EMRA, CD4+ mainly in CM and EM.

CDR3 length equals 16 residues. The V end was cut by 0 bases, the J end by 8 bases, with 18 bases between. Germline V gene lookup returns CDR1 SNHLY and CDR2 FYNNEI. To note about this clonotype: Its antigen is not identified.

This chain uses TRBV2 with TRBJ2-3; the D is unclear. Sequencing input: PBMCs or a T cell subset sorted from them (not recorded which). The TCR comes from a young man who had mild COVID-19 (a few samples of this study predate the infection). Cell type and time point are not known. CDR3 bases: TGTGCCAGCAGTGAAGCGGCCAGCGTTTTGGTTACTACGCAGTATTTT. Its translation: CASSEAASVLVTTQYF. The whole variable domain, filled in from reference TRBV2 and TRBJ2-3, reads EPEVTQTPSHQVTQMGQEVILRCVPISNHLYFYWYRQILGQKVEFLVSFYNNEISEKSEIFDDQFSVERPDGSNFTLKIRSTKLEDSAMYFCASSEAASVLVTTQYFGPGTRLTVL.